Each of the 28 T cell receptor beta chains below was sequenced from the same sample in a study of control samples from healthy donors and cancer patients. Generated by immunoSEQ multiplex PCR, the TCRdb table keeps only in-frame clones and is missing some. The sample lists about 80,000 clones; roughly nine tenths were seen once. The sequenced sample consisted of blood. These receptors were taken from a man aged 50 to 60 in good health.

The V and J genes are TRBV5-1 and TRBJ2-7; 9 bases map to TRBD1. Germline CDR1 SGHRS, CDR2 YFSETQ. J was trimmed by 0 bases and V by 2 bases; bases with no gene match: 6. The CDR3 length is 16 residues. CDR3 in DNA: TGCGCCAGCAGCTTCACCGGGACAGGGAGCTCCTACGAGCAGTACTTC. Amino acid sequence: CASSFTGTGSSYEQYF.

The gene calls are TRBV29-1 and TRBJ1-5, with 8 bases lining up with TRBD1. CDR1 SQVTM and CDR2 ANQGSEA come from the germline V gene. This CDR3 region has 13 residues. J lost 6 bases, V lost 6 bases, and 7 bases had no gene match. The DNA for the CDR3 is TGCAGCGTCGGCGACAGGGGATCTCAGCCCCAGCATTTT. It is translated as CSVGDRGSQPQHF.

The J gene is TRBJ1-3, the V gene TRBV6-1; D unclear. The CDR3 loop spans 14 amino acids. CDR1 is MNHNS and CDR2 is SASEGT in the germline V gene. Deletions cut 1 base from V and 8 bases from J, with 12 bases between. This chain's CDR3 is CASSEGGLWDTIYF. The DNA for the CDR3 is TGTGCCAGCAGTGAAGGCGGACTTTGGGACACCATATATTTT.

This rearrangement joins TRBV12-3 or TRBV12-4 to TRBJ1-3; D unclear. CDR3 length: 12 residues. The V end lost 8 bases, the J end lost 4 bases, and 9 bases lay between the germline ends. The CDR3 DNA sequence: TGTGCCAGCCGGCGCCGCGGAAACACCATATATTTT. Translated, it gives CASRRRGNTIYF.

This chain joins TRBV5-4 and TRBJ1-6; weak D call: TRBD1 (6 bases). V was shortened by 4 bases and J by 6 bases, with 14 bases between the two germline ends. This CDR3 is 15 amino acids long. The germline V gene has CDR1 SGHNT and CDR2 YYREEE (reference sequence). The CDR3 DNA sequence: TGTGCCAGCAGCCCCGGACAGAAGTTTAATTCACCCCTCCACTTT. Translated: CASSPGQKFNSPLHF. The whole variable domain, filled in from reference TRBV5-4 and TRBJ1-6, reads ETGVTQSPTHLIKTRGQQVTLRCSSQSGHNTVSWYQQALGQGPQFIFQYYREEENGRGNFPPRFSGLQFPNYSSELNVNALELDDSALYLCASSPGQKFNSPLHFGNGTRLTVT.

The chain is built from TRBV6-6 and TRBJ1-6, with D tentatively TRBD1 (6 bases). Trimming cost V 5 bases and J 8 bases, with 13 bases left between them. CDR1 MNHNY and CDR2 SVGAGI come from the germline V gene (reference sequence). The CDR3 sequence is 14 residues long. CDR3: CASSRGGGDSPLHF. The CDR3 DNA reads TGTGCCAGCAGTAGGGGGGGAGGGGATTCACCCCTCCACTTT.

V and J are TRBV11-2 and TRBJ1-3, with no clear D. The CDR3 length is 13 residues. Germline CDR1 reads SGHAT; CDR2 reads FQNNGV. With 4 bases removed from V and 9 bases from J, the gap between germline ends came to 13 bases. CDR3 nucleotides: TGTGCCAGCAGCTCCCCCGACCGGAGCACCATATATTTT. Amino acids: CASSSPDRSTIYF.

The CDR3 DNA reads as TGTGCCAGCACCCCGGGACTAGCGAACAATGAGCAGTTCTTC. This codes for CASTPGLANNEQFF. J is TRBJ2-1 and V is TRBV2; TRBD2 matches 10 bases. This CDR3 is 14 amino acids long. V lost 7 bases, J lost 5 bases, and 5 bases stayed unmatched. Germline CDR1 and CDR2: SNHLY and FYNNEI.

The CDR3 sequence: CASSLVQGGANYGYTF. DNA of the CDR3: TGCGCCAGCAGCTTGGTTCAGGGAGGGGCTAACTATGGCTACACCTTC. The chain links TRBV5-1 to TRBJ1-2; TRBD1 is a possible D gene (5 bases). Per the germline V gene, CDR1 is SGHRS and CDR2 is YFSETQ. CDR3 size: 16 residues. The germline V and J ends were trimmed by 0 bases and 0 bases, with 12 bases remaining between them.

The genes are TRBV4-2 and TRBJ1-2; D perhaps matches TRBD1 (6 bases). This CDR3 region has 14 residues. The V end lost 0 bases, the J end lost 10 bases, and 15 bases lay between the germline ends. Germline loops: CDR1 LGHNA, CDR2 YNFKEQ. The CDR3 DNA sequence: TGTGCCAGCAGCCAAGATGGGGGACGGGGGGCCTACACCTTC. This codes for CASSQDGGRGAYTF.

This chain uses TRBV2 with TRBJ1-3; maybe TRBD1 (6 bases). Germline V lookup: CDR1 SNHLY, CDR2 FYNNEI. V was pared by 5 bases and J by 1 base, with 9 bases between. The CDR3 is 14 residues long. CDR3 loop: CASSFGQSGNTIYF. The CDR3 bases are TGTGCCAGCAGTTTTGGACAGTCTGGAAACACCATATATTTT.

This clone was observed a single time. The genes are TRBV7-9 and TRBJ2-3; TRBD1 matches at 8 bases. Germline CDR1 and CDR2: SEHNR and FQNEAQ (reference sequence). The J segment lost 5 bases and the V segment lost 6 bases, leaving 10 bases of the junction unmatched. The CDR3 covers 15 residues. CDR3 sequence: CASSLIQGAVDTQYF. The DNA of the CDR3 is TGTGCCAGCAGTTTGATCCAGGGGGCCGTAGATACGCAGTATTTT. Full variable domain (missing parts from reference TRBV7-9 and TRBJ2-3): DTGVSQNPRHKITKRGQNVTFRCDPISEHNRLYWYRQTLGQGPEFLTYFQNEAQLEKSRLLSDRFSAERPKGSFSTLEIQRTEQGDSAMYLCASSLIQGAVDTQYFGPGTRLTVL.

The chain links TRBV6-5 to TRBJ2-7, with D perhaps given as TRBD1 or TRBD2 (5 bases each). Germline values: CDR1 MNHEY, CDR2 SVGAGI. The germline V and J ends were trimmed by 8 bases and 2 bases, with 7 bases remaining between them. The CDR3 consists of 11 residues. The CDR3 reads CASGGTYEQYF. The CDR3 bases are TGTGCCAGCGGGGGAACCTACGAGCAGTACTTC.

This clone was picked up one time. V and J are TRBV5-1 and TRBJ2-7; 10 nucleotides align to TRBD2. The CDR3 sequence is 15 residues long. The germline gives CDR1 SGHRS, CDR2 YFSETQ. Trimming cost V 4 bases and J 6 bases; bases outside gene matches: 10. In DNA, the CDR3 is TGCGCCAGCAGCGAAAACCTAGCGGGGGTACGCGAGCAGTACTTC. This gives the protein CASSENLAGVREQYF.

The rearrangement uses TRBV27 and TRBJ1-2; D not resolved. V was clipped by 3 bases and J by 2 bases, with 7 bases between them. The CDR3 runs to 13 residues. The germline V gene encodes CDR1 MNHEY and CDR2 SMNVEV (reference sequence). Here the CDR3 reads CASSLGRNYGYTF. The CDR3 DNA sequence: TGTGCCAGCAGTTTGGGCAGGAACTATGGCTACACCTTC.

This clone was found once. The CDR3 region is CASSPKPGHPDTQYF. Here the CDR3 DNA reads TGTGCCAGCAGCCCAAAACCGGGACACCCAGATACGCAGTATTTT. The rearrangement joins TRBV13 to TRBJ2-3; a weak D match, TRBD1 (6 bases). V dropped 5 bases and J dropped 4 bases, with 16 bases sitting between them. The V gene's germline CDR1 is PRHDT and CDR2 FYEKMQ (reference sequence). CDR3 length: 15 residues.

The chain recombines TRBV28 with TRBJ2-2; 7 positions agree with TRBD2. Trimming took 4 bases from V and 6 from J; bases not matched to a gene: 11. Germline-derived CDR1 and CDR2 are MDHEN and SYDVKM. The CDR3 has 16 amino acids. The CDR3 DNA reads TGTGCCAGCAGTTCCACGGGCGAGCGGGGCGCCGGGGAGCTGTTTTTT. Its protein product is CASSSTGERGAGELFF.

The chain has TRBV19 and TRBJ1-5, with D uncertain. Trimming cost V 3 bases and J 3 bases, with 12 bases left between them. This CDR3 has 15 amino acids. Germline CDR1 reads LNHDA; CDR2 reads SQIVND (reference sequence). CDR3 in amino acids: CASSMASGPNQPQHF. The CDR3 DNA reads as TGTGCCAGTAGTATGGCTTCCGGCCCCAATCAGCCCCAGCATTTT. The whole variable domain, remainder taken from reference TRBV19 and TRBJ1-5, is DGGITQSPKYLFRKEGQNVTLSCEQNLNHDAMYWYRQDPGQGLRLIYYSQIVNDFQKGDIAEGYSVSREKKESFPLTVTSAQKNPTAFYLCASSMASGPNQPQHFGDGTRLSIL.

CDR3 bases: TGTGCCAGCTGGGCATATAGCAATCAGCCCCAGCATTTT. It yields the protein CASWAYSNQPQHF. The chain employs TRBV6-5 and TRBJ1-5; no firm D call. This CDR3 comprises 13 residues. Trimming removed 8 bases from V and 0 bases from J, with 8 bases in between. Germline CDR1 reads MNHEY; CDR2 reads SVGAGI.

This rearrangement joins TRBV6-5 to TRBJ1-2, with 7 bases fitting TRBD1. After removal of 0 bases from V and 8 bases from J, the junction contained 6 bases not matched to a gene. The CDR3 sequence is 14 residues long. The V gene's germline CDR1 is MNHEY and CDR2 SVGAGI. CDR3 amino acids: CASSYSGGLRGYTF. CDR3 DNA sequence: TGTGCCAGCAGTTACTCAGGGGGCCTCCGGGGCTACACCTTC.

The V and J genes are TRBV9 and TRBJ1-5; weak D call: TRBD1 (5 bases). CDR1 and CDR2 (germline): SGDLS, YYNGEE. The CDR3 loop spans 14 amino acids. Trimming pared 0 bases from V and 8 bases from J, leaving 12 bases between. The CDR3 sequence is CASSVGREDEPQHF. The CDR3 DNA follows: TGTGCCAGCAGCGTAGGCAGGGAGGATGAGCCCCAGCATTTT.

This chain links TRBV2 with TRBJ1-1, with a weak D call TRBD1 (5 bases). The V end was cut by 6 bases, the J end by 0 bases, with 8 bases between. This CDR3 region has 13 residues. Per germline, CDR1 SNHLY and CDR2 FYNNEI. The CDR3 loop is CASRKQVNTEAFF. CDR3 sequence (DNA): TGTGCCAGCAGGAAACAGGTGAACACTGAAGCTTTCTTT.

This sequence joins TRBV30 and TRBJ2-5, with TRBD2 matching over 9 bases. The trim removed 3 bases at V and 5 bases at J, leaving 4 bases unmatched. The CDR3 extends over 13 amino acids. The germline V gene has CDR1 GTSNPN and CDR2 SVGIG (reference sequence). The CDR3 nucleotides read TGTGCCTGGAGGCCGGCGGGGGGGGAGACCCAGTACTTC. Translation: CAWRPAGGETQYF.

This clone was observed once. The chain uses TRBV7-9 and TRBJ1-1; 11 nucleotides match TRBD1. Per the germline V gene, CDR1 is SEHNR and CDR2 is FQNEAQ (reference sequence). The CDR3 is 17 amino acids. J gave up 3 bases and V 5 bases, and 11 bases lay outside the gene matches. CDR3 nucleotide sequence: TGTGCCAGCAGCCGCGGACAGGGGGCGAGGTTGGACACTGAAGCTTTCTTT. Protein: CASSRGQGARLDTEAFF.

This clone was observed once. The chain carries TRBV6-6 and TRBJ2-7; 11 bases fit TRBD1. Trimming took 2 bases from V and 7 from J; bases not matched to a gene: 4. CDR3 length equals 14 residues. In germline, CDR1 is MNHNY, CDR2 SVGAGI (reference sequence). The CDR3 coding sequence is TGTGCCAGCAGTTACGGACAGGGGGCTGGAGAGCAGTACTTC. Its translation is CASSYGQGAGEQYF.

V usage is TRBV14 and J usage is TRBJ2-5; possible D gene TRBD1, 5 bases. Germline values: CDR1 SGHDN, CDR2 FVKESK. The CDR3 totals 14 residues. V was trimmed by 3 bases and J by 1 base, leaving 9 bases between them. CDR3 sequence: CASSQMTVQETQYF. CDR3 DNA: TGTGCCAGCAGCCAGATGACAGTCCAAGAGACCCAGTACTTC.

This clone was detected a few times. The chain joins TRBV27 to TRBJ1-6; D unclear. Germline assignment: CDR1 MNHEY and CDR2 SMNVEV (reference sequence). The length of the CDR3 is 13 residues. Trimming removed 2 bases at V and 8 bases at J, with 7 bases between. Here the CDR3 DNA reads TGTGCCAGCAGTTTACGAGTTGATTCACCCCTCCACTTT. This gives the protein CASSLRVDSPLHF.

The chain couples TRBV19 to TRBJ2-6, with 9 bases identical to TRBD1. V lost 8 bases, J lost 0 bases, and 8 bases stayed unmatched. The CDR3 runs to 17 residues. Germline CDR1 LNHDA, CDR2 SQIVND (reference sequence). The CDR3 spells CASQRGQGISGANVLTF. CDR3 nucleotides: TGTGCCAGTCAAAGGGGACAGGGAATCTCTGGGGCCAACGTCCTGACTTTC.